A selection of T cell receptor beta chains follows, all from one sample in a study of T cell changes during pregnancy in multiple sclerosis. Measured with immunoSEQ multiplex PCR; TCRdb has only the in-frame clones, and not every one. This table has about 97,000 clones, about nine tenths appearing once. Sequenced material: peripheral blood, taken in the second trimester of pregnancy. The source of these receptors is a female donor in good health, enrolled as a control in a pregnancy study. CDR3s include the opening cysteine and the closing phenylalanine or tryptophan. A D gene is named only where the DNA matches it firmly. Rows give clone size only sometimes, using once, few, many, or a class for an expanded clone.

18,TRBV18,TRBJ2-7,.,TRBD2,TGTGCCAGCTCACCCCTTCCCGGGACTAGCGGGGGGTCTCGCGAGCAGTACTTC,CASSPLPGTSGGSREQYF
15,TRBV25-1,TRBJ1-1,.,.,TGTGCCAGCAGTGAAGGGGCACCGGGGGACACTGAAGCTTTCTTT,CASSEGAPGDTEAFF
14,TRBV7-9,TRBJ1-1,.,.,TGTGCCAGCAGCTTAGTGAGGGTCAGGTCTGAAGCTTTCTTT,CASSLVRVRSEAFF
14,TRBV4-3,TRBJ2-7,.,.,TGCGCCAGCAGCCAAGATACAGGACCCTACGAGCAGTACTTC,CASSQDTGPYEQYF
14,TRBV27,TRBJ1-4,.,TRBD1,TGTGCCAGCACCGCCGGGACAGGGGTCGAAAAACTGTTTTTT,CASTAGTGVEKLFF
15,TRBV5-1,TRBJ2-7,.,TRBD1,TGCGCCAGCAGCTTACTCGGGACAGGGAAATTAGAGCAGTACTTC,CASSLLGTGKLEQYF
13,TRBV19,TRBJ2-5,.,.,TGTGCCAGTAGTAGGACTGTACAAGAGACCCAGTACTTC,CASSRTVQETQYF
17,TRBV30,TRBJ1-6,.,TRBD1,TGTGCCTGGAGTTCGAGCCTTACCGGGACAGCAAATTCACCCCTCCACTTT,CAWSSSLTGTANSPLHF
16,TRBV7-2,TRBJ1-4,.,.,TGTGCCAGCAGCCCCCGCCGTCCAGGGGCGAGGGCGAAACTGTTTTTT,CASSPRRPGARAKLFF
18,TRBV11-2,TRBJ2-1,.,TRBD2,TGTGCCAGCAGCTTATTTCAGCCCTCTAGCGGAACAAACAATGAGCAGTTCTTC,CASSLFQPSSGTNNEQFF
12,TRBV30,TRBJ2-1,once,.,TGTGCCTGGAGTGATATAGCGGATGAGCAGTTCTTC,CAWSDIADEQFF
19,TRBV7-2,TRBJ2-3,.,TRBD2,TGTGCCAGCAGCTTAGGCCTAGGGATTAGCGGGAGCGCCACAGATACGCAGTATTTT,CASSLGLGISGSATDTQYF
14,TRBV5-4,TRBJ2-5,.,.,TGTGCCAGCAGCCCCGAAGGTACTAAAGAGACCCAGTACTTC,CASSPEGTKETQYF
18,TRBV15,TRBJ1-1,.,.,TGTGCCACCAGCAGAGGAACTGGGGCAGGGGTTTATCGCACTGAAGCTTTCTTT,CATSRGTGAGVYRTEAFF
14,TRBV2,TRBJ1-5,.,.,TGTGCCAGCACCCCGGGCCAGGGGAGACAGCCCCAGCATTTT,CASTPGQGRQPQHF
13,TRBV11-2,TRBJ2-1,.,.,TGTGCCAGCAGCTTAGGCCTACTCAATGAGCAGTTCTTC,CASSLGLLNEQFF
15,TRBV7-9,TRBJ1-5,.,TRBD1,TGTGCCAGCAGCTTAGGGGACAGGGCCAATCAGCCCCAGCATTTT,CASSLGDRANQPQHF
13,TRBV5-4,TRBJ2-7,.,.,TGTGCCAGCAGCCCCCCCGGGCCTGGGAGGCAGTACTTC,CASSPPGPGRQYF
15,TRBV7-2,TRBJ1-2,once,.,TGTGCCAGCAGCTTAGCCTCGACACCTAACTATGGCTACACCTTC,CASSLASTPNYGYTF
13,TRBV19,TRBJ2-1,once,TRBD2,TGTGCCAGTAGTATGGAAACGGGGGGGGAGCAGTTCTTC,CASSMETGGEQFF
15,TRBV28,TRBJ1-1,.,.,TGTGCCAGCAGTTTATTGGGCAGGGCCAACACTGAAGCTTTCTTT,CASSLLGRANTEAFF
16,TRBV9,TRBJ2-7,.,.,TGTGCCAGCAGCCATGGTGACAGGCCTCCTTTCGGGGAGCAGTACTTC,CASSHGDRPPFGEQYF
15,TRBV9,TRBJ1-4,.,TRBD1,TGTGCCAGCAGCATACGGGACAGCACTAATGAAAAACTGTTTTTT,CASSIRDSTNEKLFF
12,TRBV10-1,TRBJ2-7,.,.,TGCGCCAGCAGTGAGCAGGGAAACGAGCAGTACTTC,CASSEQGNEQYF
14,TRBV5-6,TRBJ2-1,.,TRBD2,TGTGCCAGCAGCTTCGGACTAGCCTACAATGAGCAGTTCTTC,CASSFGLAYNEQFF
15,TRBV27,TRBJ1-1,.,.,TGTGCCAGCAGTCACCGACAGGCCACGAACACTGAAGCTTTCTTT,CASSHRQATNTEAFF
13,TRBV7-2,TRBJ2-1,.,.,TGTGCCAGCACCCTAGGGAGTATCAATGAGCAGTTCTTC,CASTLGSINEQFF
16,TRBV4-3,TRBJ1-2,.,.,TGCGCCAGCAGCCAAGATGCAACAGGGTTATTAGATGGCTACACCTTC,CASSQDATGLLDGYTF
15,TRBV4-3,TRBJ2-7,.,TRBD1,TGCGCCAGCAGCCAACTCGGGACAGGGGATACCGAGCAGTACTTC,CASSQLGTGDTEQYF
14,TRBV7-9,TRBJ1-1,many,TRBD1,TGTGCCAGCAGCTTGTGGACAGGGGGCACTGAAGCTTTCTTT,CASSLWTGGTEAFF
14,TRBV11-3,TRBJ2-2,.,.,TGTGCCAGCGCGGACAGTCCGAACACCGGGGAGCTGTTTTTT,CASADSPNTGELFF
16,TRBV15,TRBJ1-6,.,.,TGTGCCACCAGCAGGGGTCTTGGGCTCACTAATTCACCCCTCCACTTT,CATSRGLGLTNSPLHF
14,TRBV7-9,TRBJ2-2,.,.,TGTGCCGGTAGTAGCCAAGCGAACACCGGGGAGCTGTTTTTT,CAGSSQANTGELFF
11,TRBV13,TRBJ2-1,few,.,TGTGCCAGCAGCTTCGGGAATGAGCAGTTCTTC,CASSFGNEQFF
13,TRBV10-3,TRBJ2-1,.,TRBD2,TGTGCCATCTCCCTAGCGGGAAGCTATGAGCAGTTCTTC,CAISLAGSYEQFF
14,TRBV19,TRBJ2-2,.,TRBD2,TGTGCCAGTAGGCCTAGCGGGTTCACCGGGGAGCTGTTTTTT,CASRPSGFTGELFF
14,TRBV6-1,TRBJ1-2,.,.,TGTGCCAGCAGTGCCGGGGAGGGGAGCTATGGCTACACCTTC,CASSAGEGSYGYTF
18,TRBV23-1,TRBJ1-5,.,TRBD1,TGCGCCAGCAGTCAATGTGGCCGGACAGGGATGAGCAATCAGCCCCAGCATTTT,CASSQCGRTGMSNQPQHF
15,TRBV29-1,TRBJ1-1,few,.,TGCAGCGTCTTTATTCCCGGGGGGGTAATAACTGAAGCTTTCTTT,CSVFIPGGVITEAFF
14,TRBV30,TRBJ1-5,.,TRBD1,TGTGCCTGGAGTTCCGGGACAGGGAGTCAGCCCCAGCATTTT,CAWSSGTGSQPQHF
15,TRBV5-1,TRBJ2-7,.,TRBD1,TGCGCCAGCAGCTCAGGACAGGGGGCGTTCCACGAGCAGTACTTC,CASSSGQGAFHEQYF
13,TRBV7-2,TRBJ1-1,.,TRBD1,TGTGCCAGCAGCCACCGGGACAGGGTTGGGGCTTTCTTT,CASSHRDRVGAFF
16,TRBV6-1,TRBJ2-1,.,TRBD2,TGTGCCAGCAGTGGCCTAGCGGGGGGGCTGGGTGGGGAGCAGTTCTTC,CASSGLAGGLGGEQFF
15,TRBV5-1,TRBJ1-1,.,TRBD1,TGCGCCAGCAGCTTGTCGAGACAGGGGGCTTCGGTAGCTTTCTTT,CASSLSRQGASVAFF
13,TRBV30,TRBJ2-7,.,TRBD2,TGTGCCTGGAGTGTGGGGGGGGGCTACGAGCAGTACTTC,CAWSVGGGYEQYF
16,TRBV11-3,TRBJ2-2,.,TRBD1,TGTGCCAGCAGCTTCGCAGTCACAGGGGGCACCGGGGAGCTGTTTTTT,CASSFAVTGGTGELFF
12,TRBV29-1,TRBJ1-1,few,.,TGCAGCGTTCTAAGGGGGTTCGGTGAAGCTTTCTTT,CSVLRGFGEAFF
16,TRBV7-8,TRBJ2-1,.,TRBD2,TGTGCCAGCAGCTTGGGACTAGCGGGAGCGGGCAATGAGCAGTTCTTC,CASSLGLAGAGNEQFF
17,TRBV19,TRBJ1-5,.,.,TGTGCCAGTAGTCAGGGGCCGGGACAAATTATCAATCAGCCCCAGCATTTT,CASSQGPGQIINQPQHF
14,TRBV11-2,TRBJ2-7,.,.,TGTGCCAGCAGCGCCGGCGGGACAGTCTACGAGCAGTACTTC,CASSAGGTVYEQYF
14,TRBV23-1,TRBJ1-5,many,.,TGCGCCAGCAGTCAATCCAGGGGCAATCAGCCCCAGCATTTT,CASSQSRGNQPQHF
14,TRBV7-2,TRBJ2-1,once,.,TGTGCCAGCAGGCTAACAGGGATCCGGGATGAGCAGTTCTTC,CASRLTGIRDEQFF
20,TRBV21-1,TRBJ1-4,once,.,TGTGCCAGCAGCAAAGGTCCAGGGGCGGCAGGGGTAACCCTTAATGAAAAACTGTTTTTT,CASSKGPGAAGVTLNEKLFF
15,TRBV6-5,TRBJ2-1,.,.,TGTGCCAGCAGATCTTATATGGGGGGGGCGTATGAGCAGTTCTTC,CASRSYMGGAYEQFF
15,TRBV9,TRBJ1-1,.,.,TGTGCCAGCAGCGTAGGCCCCAGAGGGAACACTGAAGCTTTCTTT,CASSVGPRGNTEAFF